At least ten counts were recorded for the clone carrying this T cell receptor beta chain. Antigen: not known. The germline gives CDR1 SQVTM, CDR2 ANQGSEA. V was trimmed by 5 bases and J by 3 bases, leaving 11 bases between them. The CDR3 is 13 residues long. The sample comes from a study of beta chain features in type 1 diabetes. General study findings and limits: Moderate but significant shortening of TCRB CDR3s was recorded in all four CD4+ subsets from Type 1 diabetes patients.

Every bit of the isolated RNA underwent reverse transcription, so sequencing read expressed TCRB transcripts. Using immunoSEQ multiplex PCR, the repertoire was profiled, and TCRdb retains in-frame clones only, with some absent. This sample has about 160,000 clones, with 6.5% to 10% found just once. J is TRBJ2-1 and V is TRBV29-1, with unresolved D. The clonotype was recovered from a woman between 18 and 30 years old with type 1 diabetes. Sequencing was done on a sample of central memory CD4+ T cells from blood. CDR3 nucleotides: TGCAGCGTTATATTGCAGTTCTACAATGAGCAGTTCTTC. It encodes CSVILQFYNEQFF.